This entry lists 14 T cell receptor beta chains sequenced from one sample in a study of blood T cell repertoires in COVID-19. Sequenced by immunoSEQ multiplex PCR; TCRdb stores in-frame clones only, minus some. Among about 110,000 clones listed, approximately 80% were seen once. The sequenced sample was peripheral blood. The receptors come from a man older than 75 with COVID-19, enrolled during active disease.

This chain connects TRBV11-3 to TRBJ2-3; D possibly corresponds to TRBD1 (6 bases). V lost 6 bases and J lost 5, with 15 bases in between. In germline, CDR1 is SGHNT, CDR2 YENEEA. The CDR3 is made up of 14 amino acids. As DNA, the CDR3 is TGTGCCAGCAGTCTCACCAGGGGCGGAGATACGCAGTATTTT. Its protein is CASSLTRGGDTQYF.

The rearrangement uses TRBV4-1 and TRBJ1-2; 9 bases are a match to TRBD1. V lost 4 bases to trimming and J lost 6 bases; unmatched junction nucleotides: 3. The CDR3 is made up of 13 amino acids. Germline CDR1 MGHRA, CDR2 YSYEKL. CDR3 bases: TGCGCCAGCAGCCCGCGGACAGGGGATGGCTACACCTTC. This translates into CASSPRTGDGYTF.

The chain is built from TRBV4-2 and TRBJ2-7, with unresolved D. The V end was cut by 1 base, the J end by 3 bases, with 7 bases between. The CDR3 covers 13 residues. From germline, CDR1 is LGHNA and CDR2 YNFKEQ. The CDR3 loop reads CASSQGQFYEQYF. The CDR3 bases are TGTGCCAGCAGCCAAGGACAATTCTACGAGCAGTACTTC.

This chain links TRBV7-2 with TRBJ1-4, with 9 bases aligning to TRBD1. Trimming at V came to 4 bases and at J to 7 bases, leaving 7 bases not matched to a gene. The CDR3 loop spans 15 amino acids. Germline lookup yields CDR1 SGHTA and CDR2 FQGNSA. The CDR3, as DNA: TGTGCCAGCAGCTATACAGGGGGCTTTTCTGAAAAACTGTTTTTT. It yields the protein CASSYTGGFSEKLFF.

The chain couples TRBV4-1 to TRBJ1-6; unclear D gene. This CDR3 region has 15 residues. Germline assignment: CDR1 MGHRA and CDR2 YSYEKL. Trimming removed 1 base from V and 9 bases from J, with 13 bases in between. Written as DNA, the CDR3 is TGCGCCAGCAGCCAAGTGTCGGGGATCGGTTCACCCCTCCACTTT. This encodes CASSQVSGIGSPLHF.

The gene calls are TRBV7-9 and TRBJ2-5; the D is unclear. The CDR3 length is 13 residues. Trimming left V 1 base short and J 8 bases short, with 11 bases between. Germline CDR1 and CDR2: SEHNR and FQNEAQ (reference sequence). The CDR3 protein is CASSLGGTGTQYF. CDR3 DNA: TGTGCCAGCAGCTTAGGAGGCACCGGTACCCAGTACTTC.

The V gene is TRBV3-1 (or the pseudogene TRBV3-2), the J gene TRBJ1-1, with 11 bases matching TRBD1. After removal of 1 base from V and 5 bases from J, the junction contained 6 bases not matched to a gene. Per the germline V gene, CDR1 is LGHDT and CDR2 is YNNKEL (reference sequence). The CDR3 runs 16 residues. The CDR3 reads CASSQGSGTGGTEAFF. The CDR3 region has the DNA TGTGCCAGCAGCCAAGGGTCCGGGACAGGGGGTACTGAAGCTTTCTTT.

The CDR3 DNA reads as TGTGCCAGCAGTCCCCAGGGGGGAACTAACTATGGCTACACCTTC. Protein: CASSPQGGTNYGYTF. The V gene is TRBV6-2 or TRBV6-3, the J gene TRBJ1-2; 7 bases agree with TRBD1. V lost 5 bases to trimming and J lost 0 bases; unmatched junction nucleotides: 6. CDR3 length: 15 residues. Per germline, CDR1 MNHEY and CDR2 SVGEGT.

The V and J genes are TRBV12-3 or TRBV12-4 and TRBJ2-5; 9 nucleotides match TRBD1. The V segment lost 5 bases and the J segment 5 bases; nucleotides outside the gene matches: 3. This CDR3 spans 13 amino acids. The CDR3 protein is CASSTGGEETQYF. CDR3 DNA sequence: TGTGCCAGCAGTACAGGGGGCGAGGAGACCCAGTACTTC.

In this sample, this clone turned up a few times. This chain joins TRBV7-2 and TRBJ2-7; TRBD1 aligns across 9 bases. This CDR3 contains 14 residues. V shed 4 bases and J 2 bases; nucleotides not matched to a gene: 3. Per the germline V gene, CDR1 is SGHTA and CDR2 is FQGNSA. The CDR3: CASSSRTGAYEQYF. CDR3 coding DNA: TGTGCCAGCAGCTCCCGGACAGGGGCCTACGAGCAGTACTTC. The full variable domain, with the rest looked up from reference TRBV7-2 and TRBJ2-7, is GAGVSQSPSNKVTEKGKDVELRCDPISGHTALYWYRQSLGQGLEFLIYFQGNSAPDKSGLPSDRFSAERTGGSVSTLTIQRTQQEDSAVYLCASSSRTGAYEQYFGPGTRLTVT.

The chain has TRBV7-2 and TRBJ2-3, with TRBD2 identical over 9 bases. CDR3 length: 16 residues. Germline-derived CDR1 and CDR2 are SGHTA and FQGNSA. With 1 base clipped from V and 5 bases from J, the junction kept 7 bases outside the gene matches. The CDR3 DNA follows: TGTGCCAGCAGCTTAGGGTCTAGCGGGAATGGAGATACGCAGTATTTT. Residues: CASSLGSSGNGDTQYF.

The rearrangement uses TRBV5-6 and TRBJ1-2; TRBD1 agrees at 7 bases. V lost 7 bases and J lost 1; bases outside the gene matches: 7. CDR1 and CDR2 from the germline V gene are SGHDT and YYEEEE. The CDR3 consists of 14 residues. Here the CDR3 reads CASRGQAINYGYTF. The CDR3 DNA reads TGTGCCAGCCGCGGACAGGCCATTAACTATGGCTACACCTTC. Filled out from reference TRBV5-6 and TRBJ1-2, the complete variable domain reads DAGVTQSPTHLIKTRGQQVTLRCSPKSGHDTVSWYQQALGQGPQFIFQYYEEEERQRGNFPDRFSGHQFPNYSSELNVNALLLGDSALYLCASRGQAINYGYTFGSGTRLTVV.

This clone was seen just once. CDR3 region: CAISVLAPPETQYF. In DNA, the CDR3 is TGTGCCATCAGTGTTCTAGCCCCACCCGAGACCCAGTACTTC. The rearrangement joins TRBV10-3 to TRBJ2-5, with a weak D call TRBD2 (5 bases). Germline loops: CDR1 ENHRY, CDR2 SYGVKD. There are 14 residues in the CDR3. V was shortened by 4 bases and J by 5 bases, with 14 bases between the two germline ends.

This clone occurred once. The chain is built from TRBV5-1 and TRBJ2-2, with TRBD2 as a possible D gene (5 bases). This CDR3 is built from 16 residues. Looked up from germline, CDR1 is SGHRS and CDR2 is YFSETQ. The V end was cut by 4 bases, the J end by 5 bases, with 18 bases between. CDR3 sequence: CASSGSLVVVTGELFF. The CDR3 DNA sequence: TGCGCCAGCAGCGGGTCACTAGTAGTAGTTACCGGGGAGCTGTTTTTT. Based on the CDR3 plus reference TRBV5-1 and TRBJ2-2, the full variable domain is KAGVTQTPRYLIKTRGQQVTLSCSPISGHRSVSWYQQTPGQGLQFLFEYFSETQRNKGNFPGRFSGRQFSNSRSEMNVSTLELGDSALYLCASSGSLVVVTGELFFGEGSRLTVL.